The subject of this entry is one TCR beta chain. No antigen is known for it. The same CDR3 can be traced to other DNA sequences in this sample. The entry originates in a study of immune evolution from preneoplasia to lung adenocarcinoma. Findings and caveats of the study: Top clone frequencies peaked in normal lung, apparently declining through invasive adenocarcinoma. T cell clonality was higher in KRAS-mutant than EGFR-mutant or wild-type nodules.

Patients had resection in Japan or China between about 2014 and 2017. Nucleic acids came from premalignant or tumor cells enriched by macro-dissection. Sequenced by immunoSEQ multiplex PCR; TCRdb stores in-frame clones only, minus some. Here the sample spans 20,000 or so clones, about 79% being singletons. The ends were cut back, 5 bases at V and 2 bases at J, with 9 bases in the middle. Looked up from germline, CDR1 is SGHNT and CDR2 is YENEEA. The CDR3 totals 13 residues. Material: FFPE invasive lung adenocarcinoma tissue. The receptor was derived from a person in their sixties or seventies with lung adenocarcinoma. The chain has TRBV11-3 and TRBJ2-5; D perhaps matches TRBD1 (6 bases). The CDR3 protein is CASSRDRQETQYF. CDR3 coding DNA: TGTGCCAGCAGCCGCGACAGGCAAGAGACCCAGTACTTC.